This TCR beta chain came from a study of CD8+ T cells in alopecia areata. This clone was seen a single time. What it recognizes is unknown. The treatment is: oral pan-JAK inhibitor, 5-10 mg twice daily. General study results and limits: Any link of baseline CD8+ expansion to response, resting on one nonresponder, remains uncertain. Both scalp clonality and the expanded CD8+ clones among the top 100 showed a significant decrease with tofacitinib.

Reverse transcription of extracted RNA yielded cDNA, which provided the sequencing template. Generated by immunoSEQ multiplex PCR, the TCRdb table keeps only in-frame clones and is missing some. The table has 150,000 to 200,000 clones, 50% to 75% seen once. V shed 1 base and J shed 2 bases, with 16 bases lying between them. The CDR3 is made up of 17 amino acids. Germline V lookup: CDR1 SGHNT, CDR2 YENEEA. This clonotype was sampled from a human donor with alopecia areata. The chain is built from TRBV11-3 and TRBJ2-3, with a weak D call TRBD2 (6 bases). Sequenced here: CD4+ T cells sorted from blood, sampled at approximately week 56, from a patient treated with tofacitinib. The CDR3 DNA reads TGTGCCAGCAGCTTAGGGGTTTGGCGGGGCCCCACAGATACGCAGTATTTT. This gives the protein CASSLGVWRGPTDTQYF.